This is a list of T cell receptor beta chains from one sample in a study of immune evolution from preneoplasia to lung adenocarcinoma. Clones were sequenced by immunoSEQ multiplex PCR, and TCRdb holds only the in-frame ones, with some missing. The repertoire has 850 or so clones, approximately 80% of them found once; the top ten carry roughly 8%. Sequenced material: FFPE tissue from an adenomatous hyperplasia lung lesion. These receptors were obtained from a person aged 60 to 80 with lung adenocarcinoma. Each CDR3 is given with its conserved first and last residue. The D gene is left open where the match is weak. Rows give clone size only sometimes, using once, few, many, or a class for an expanded clone.

v_gene	len	abundance	d_gene	j_gene	CDR3nt	CDR3aa
TRBV9	13	once	NA	TRBJ2-7	TGTGCCAGCAGCCCAGACGTGGGAAGCGAGCAGTACTTC	CASSPDVGSEQYF
TRBV11-2	15	NA	TRBD1	TRBJ2-3	TGTGCCAGCACCTCCGGGACAGGGAACGCAGATACGCAGTATTTT	CASTSGTGNADTQYF
TRBV11-3	14	once	NA	TRBJ2-3	TGTGCCAGCAGCTCGGCCTCTATAGCAGATACGCAGTATTTT	CASSSASIADTQYF
TRBV14	15	NA	NA	TRBJ2-7	TGTGCCAGCAGCCTGTCCCTTATGGGCCGGGGAGAGCAGTACTTC	CASSLSLMGRGEQYF
TRBV28	12	NA	NA	TRBJ1-5	TGTGCCAGCAGTTTATTAGGCCAGCCCCAGCATTTT	CASSLLGQPQHF
TRBV11-3	13	NA	NA	TRBJ2-3	TGTGCCAGCAGTAGTCAAGACACAGATACGCAGTATTTT	CASSSQDTDTQYF
TRBV11-3	15	NA	NA	TRBJ2-1	TGTGCCAGCAGCTTAGCGGCTTCCTCCTACAATGAGCAGTTCTTC	CASSLAASSYNEQFF
TRBV2	13	NA	NA	TRBJ2-5	TGTGCCAGCAGTGACGGGCTGCAAGAGACCCAGTACTTC	CASSDGLQETQYF
TRBV30	13	NA	NA	TRBJ2-1	TGTGCCTGGAGTGTAGGGATGGACAATGAGCAGTTCTTC	CAWSVGMDNEQFF
TRBV9	11	NA	NA	TRBJ2-1	TGTGCCAGCAGCTTAAACAATGAGCAGTTCTTC	CASSLNNEQFF
TRBV11-2	14	NA	NA	TRBJ2-6	TGTGCCAGCAGCTCCAACTCTGGGGCCAACGTCCTGACTTTC	CASSSNSGANVLTF
TRBV4-1	16	NA	NA	TRBJ2-7	TGCGCCAGCAGCCAATCTCCCTTCGGAGGATCCTACGAGCAGTACTTC	CASSQSPFGGSYEQYF
TRBV27	12	once	NA	TRBJ2-3	TGTGCCAGCAGTTTAGATGGAGATACGCAGTATTTT	CASSLDGDTQYF
TRBV9	12	NA	NA	TRBJ2-3	TGTGCCAGCAGCGTAGGGTTGGAAGACCCCTATTTT	CASSVGLEDPYF
TRBV13	16	few	TRBD1	TRBJ1-4	TGTGCCAGCAGCTTAGGAGCCGGGACAGGGAATGAAAAACTGTTTTTT	CASSLGAGTGNEKLFF
TRBV15	14	NA	TRBD1	TRBJ1-4	TGTGCCACCAGCAAGGGACAGGGGAATGAAAAACTGTTTTTT	CATSKGQGNEKLFF
TRBV21-1	15	NA	NA	TRBJ2-5	TGTGCCAACAGCCCGCGCTTGGGGGGGGGAAAGACCCAGTACTTC	CANSPRLGGGKTQYF
TRBV9	14	NA	TRBD1	TRBJ2-3	TGTGCCAGCAGCGCGTTACAGGGGCCAGATACGCAGTATTTT	CASSALQGPDTQYF
TRBV5-8	14	NA	NA	TRBJ1-5	TGTGCCAGCAGCTTCCAGGGGCCCAATCAGCCCCAGCATTTT	CASSFQGPNQPQHF
TRBV19	17	NA	NA	TRBJ1-1	TGTGCCAGTAGCGCGGATACCCTAGGCGGGGCGCATCCTGAAGCTTTCTTT	CASSADTLGGAHPEAFF
TRBV7-2	16	NA	NA	TRBJ2-3	TGTGCCAGCAGCTTTTTTGTCGGGGGTGGGACAGATACGCAGTATTTT	CASSFFVGGGTDTQYF
TRBV28	14	NA	NA	TRBJ1-5	TGTGCCAGCACTAAAACAGGCCGCAATCAGCCCCAGCATTTT	CASTKTGRNQPQHF
TRBV21-1	15	NA	NA	TRBJ1-2	TGTGCCAGCAGCTCGGGACAGGGGGCCGGGGATGGCTACACCTTC	CASSSGQGAGDGYTF
TRBV25-1	15	NA	TRBD2	TRBJ2-1	TGTGCCAGCAGGACTAGCGGGGGATCCTACAATGAGCAGTTCTTC	CASRTSGGSYNEQFF
TRBV6-1	13	NA	TRBD1	TRBJ2-7	TGTGCCAGTGAGCGGACAGGGATTTACGAGCAGTACTTC	CASERTGIYEQYF
TRBV27	13	NA	NA	TRBJ2-2	TGTGCCAGCAGTTTCCGGGGCACCGGGGAGCTGTTTTTT	CASSFRGTGELFF
TRBV5-6	16	NA	NA	TRBJ1-3	TGTGCCAGCAGCTTGCAGGGAGGGCCTTTTGGAAACACCATATATTTT	CASSLQGGPFGNTIYF
TRBV5-1	16	NA	TRBD1	TRBJ2-3	TGCGCCAGCAGCGCGGAATGGACAGGGGAGGCAGATACGCAGTATTTT	CASSAEWTGEADTQYF
TRBV7-8	16	NA	NA	TRBJ2-2	TGTGCCAGCAGCCCTACTTCGGGGGCGCCTCACCGGGGAGCTGTTTTT	CASSPTSGAPHRGAVF
TRBV6-5	15	NA	NA	TRBJ2-1	TGTGCCAGCAGACGAGCCGGGACCGTAAGGGATGAGCAGTTCTTC	CASRRAGTVRDEQFF
TRBV5-6	17	NA	NA	TRBJ2-1	TGTGCCAGCAGCTCTCTCGGGGTGTCGGGCTCCTACAATGAGCAGTTCTTC	CASSSLGVSGSYNEQFF
TRBV6-5	14	NA	NA	TRBJ1-1	TGTGCCAGCAACGACCGGAGGAGGAGGACTGAAGCTTTCTTT	CASNDRRRRTEAFF
TRBV2	14	NA	NA	TRBJ1-1	TGTGCCAGCAGTGAAACAGGGCCTGACACTGAAGCTTTCTTT	CASSETGPDTEAFF
TRBV6-6	15	NA	NA	TRBJ2-2	TGTGCCAGCAGTTATGACAGGGAGGGAACCGGGGAGCTGTTTTTT	CASSYDREGTGELFF
TRBV28	13	NA	NA	TRBJ2-4	TGTGCCAGCAGTCCCCCAAGGGGGGACATTCAGTACTTC	CASSPPRGDIQYF
TRBV21-1	15	NA	NA	TRBJ2-1	TGTGCCAGCAGCACTCCCCGGGACACCTACAATGAGCAGTTCTTC	CASSTPRDTYNEQFF
TRBV7-3	15	NA	NA	TRBJ1-6	TGTGCCAGCAGCTTAGGGGGAGCTCCCCGTTCACCCCTCCACTTT	CASSLGGAPRSPLHF
TRBV6-1	15	few	TRBD2	TRBJ2-3	TGTGCCAGCAGCCCTAGCGGGGGGTTCACAGATACGCAGTATTTT	CASSPSGGFTDTQYF
TRBV6-5	14	NA	NA	TRBJ1-5	TGTGCCGCCGGCCGAATCGGCGGCGATCAGCCCCAGCATTTT	CAAGRIGGDQPQHF
TRBV28	15	few	TRBD2	TRBJ2-2	TGTGCCAGTAGAACTAGCGGGGGGGCCGCCGGGGAGCTGTTTTTT	CASRTSGGAAGELFF
TRBV19	14	NA	NA	TRBJ2-1	TGTGCCAGTAGTATAGGACATACCGACAATGAGCAGTTCTTC	CASSIGHTDNEQFF
TRBV28	12	NA	NA	TRBJ1-4	TGTGCCAGCAGGCCCCAGAATGAAAAACTGTTTTTT	CASRPQNEKLFF
TRBV10-3	15	NA	TRBD1	TRBJ2-7	TGTGCCATCAGTGAGGCCGGGACAGGCGCCTACGAGCAGTACTTC	CAISEAGTGAYEQYF
TRBV13	14	NA	NA	TRBJ1-1	TGTGCCAGCAATAGATTAAACGGTAACACTGAAGCTTTCTTT	CASNRLNGNTEAFF
TRBV6-5	14	NA	NA	TRBJ2-5	TGTGCCAGCAGTTACCAACAGGCGGGGGAGACCCAGTACTTC	CASSYQQAGETQYF
TRBV7-6	15	NA	NA	TRBJ2-5	TGTGCCAGCGCTTCGAGGGGGGAAGTGGGAGAGACCCAGTACTTC	CASASRGEVGETQYF
TRBV28	17	NA	TRBD2	TRBJ2-3	TGTGCCAGCATGGTGGTAGCGGGAGGGCCGAGCACAGATACGCAGTATTTT	CASMVVAGGPSTDTQYF
TRBV2	12	NA	NA	TRBJ2-1	TGTGCCAGCAGTGAACCATGGGATGAGCAGTTCTTC	CASSEPWDEQFF
TRBV14	13	NA	NA	TRBJ2-5	TGTGCCAGCAGGTCCGGGAATCAAGAGACCCAGTACTTC	CASRSGNQETQYF
TRBV11-3	17	NA	TRBD2	TRBJ2-1	TGTGCCAGCAGCTTAGATGGCGGGGGTCTTGCCTACAATGAGCAGTTCTTC	CASSLDGGGLAYNEQFF
TRBV19	14	NA	TRBD1	TRBJ2-1	TGTGCCAGTACTGCCGGGACAGTATACAATGAGCAGTTCTTC	CASTAGTVYNEQFF
TRBV11-3	18	NA	TRBD1	TRBJ2-7	TGTGCCAGCAGCTTCGATACTCCATACGGGACAGGAAACTACGAGCAGTACTTC	CASSFDTPYGTGNYEQYF
TRBV30	16	once	NA	TRBJ2-3	TGTGCCTGGAGTGTTTGGGGTGGGAAATCCACAGATACGCAGTATTTT	CAWSVWGGKSTDTQYF
TRBV15	16	NA	NA	TRBJ2-1	TGTGCCACCAGCAGAGAATCGGGGAGACTCTACAATGAGCAGTTCTTC	CATSRESGRLYNEQFF
TRBV19	14	NA	NA	TRBJ2-2	TGTGCCAGCCGGGGGGCGGTTAACACCGGGGAGCTGTTTTTT	CASRGAVNTGELFF
TRBV25-1	13	once	TRBD1	TRBJ1-1	TGTGCCTGCAAGGGGACAGGGGATACTGAAGCTTTCTTT	CACKGTGDTEAFF
TRBV7-9	15	NA	TRBD2	TRBJ2-3	TGTGCCAGCAGCCCGGGACTAGCGGGACCGGATACGCAGTATTTT	CASSPGLAGPDTQYF
TRBV2	15	once	NA	TRBJ2-1	TGTGCCAGCAGACGAATCGGGACGGCTTACAATGAACAGTTCTTC	CASRRIGTAYNEQFF
TRBV6-5	14	NA	NA	TRBJ1-1	TGTGCCAGCAGTTACGGGGGGTCGAACACTGAAGCTTTCTTT	CASSYGGSNTEAFF
TRBV6-5	15	NA	TRBD1	TRBJ1-5	TGTGCCAGTAGTTACACCACAGGGGCTGATCAGCCCCAGCATTTT	CASSYTTGADQPQHF